Following are 30 T cell receptor beta chains from one sample sequenced in a study of PD-1 blockade in classical Hodgkin lymphoma. Method: immunoSEQ multiplex PCR; TCRdb's copy keeps in-frame clones and lacks some. The sample holds thousands of clones, about 86% seen once. All trial patients relapsed after autologous stem cell transplantation. Sequencing used peripheral blood mononuclear cells (PBMCs), obtained before the second cycle of nivolumab. Receptor source: a human donor with classical Hodgkin lymphoma.

The gene calls are TRBV10-1 and TRBJ1-1; D perhaps matches TRBD1 (6 bases). This CDR3 spans 15 amino acids. Germline CDR1 WNHNN, CDR2 SYGVQD (reference sequence). V was shortened by 8 bases and J by 2 bases, with 18 bases between the two germline ends. Written as DNA, the CDR3 is TGCGCCAGCGCCTCCGCGGGGGCCCAAAACACTGAAGCTTTCTTT. Translated: CASASAGAQNTEAFF.

The V call is TRBV5-1, the J call TRBJ2-3; D unclear. The CDR3 loop spans 16 amino acids. Trimming cost V 0 bases and J 2 bases, with 13 bases left between them. Germline CDR1 and CDR2: SGHRS and YFSETQ. The CDR3 coding sequence is TGCGCCAGCAGCTTGGTAAGGAAGGCGGCCACAGATACGCAGTATTTT. This encodes CASSLVRKAATDTQYF.

The rearrangement joins TRBV5-1 to TRBJ2-3; 9 nucleotides align to TRBD1. V dropped 3 bases and J dropped 14; count of bases not matched to a gene: 10. CDR3 length: 13 residues. CDR1 and CDR2 (germline): SGHRS, YFSETQ. CDR3 sequence (DNA): TGCGCCAGCAGCTCCATTGAAGGGACAGGGCTGTATTTT. Its protein is CASSSIEGTGLYF.

This clone was found a few times. V usage is TRBV10-1 and J usage is TRBJ2-1; 9 bases map to TRBD1. CDR1 and CDR2 (germline): WNHNN, SYGVQD (reference sequence). After removal of 6 bases from V and 7 bases from J, the junction contained 7 bases not matched to a gene. The CDR3 loop spans 14 amino acids. DNA of the CDR3: TGCGCCAGCAGAGACGGGACAGGGATGAATGAGCAGTTCTTC. Amino acid sequence: CASRDGTGMNEQFF.

The chain uses TRBV2 and TRBJ2-2; D is undetermined. The ends were cut back, 5 bases at V and 6 bases at J, with 13 bases in the middle. Germline V gives CDR1 SNHLY, CDR2 FYNNEI. The CDR3 consists of 14 residues. CDR3 bases: TGTGCCAGCAGTCCCCATCGGACGTCCGGGGAGCTGTTTTTT. Its translation: CASSPHRTSGELFF.

The chain has TRBV6-1 and TRBJ2-4, with D perhaps assigned TRBD1 or TRBD2 (5 bases each). This CDR3 contains 15 residues. CDR1 is MNHNS, CDR2 SASEGT, per germline. Trimming took off 6 bases at V and 7 bases at J, with 19 bases between the two ends. The CDR3 DNA reads as TGTGCCAGCAGAGTGCCTTTCGGGGCTGGGAACATTCAGTACTTC. Protein: CASRVPFGAGNIQYF.

This rearrangement joins TRBV5-1 to TRBJ2-3; 7 bases align to TRBD2. The V and J ends lost 2 bases and 4 bases, in that order; junction bases with no gene match: 10. CDR3 length: 16 amino acids. CDR1 is SGHRS and CDR2 is YFSETQ in the germline V gene. The CDR3, as DNA: TGCGCCAGCAGCTTCAGAATGGCGGGAGAAGCAGATACGCAGTATTTT. This gives the protein CASSFRMAGEADTQYF.

The gene calls are TRBV13 and TRBJ1-2; D is possibly TRBD1 (5 bases). The length of the CDR3 is 15 residues. Deletions cut 5 bases from V and 2 bases from J, with 15 bases between. CDR1 and CDR2 (germline): PRHDT, FYEKMQ (reference sequence). CDR3: CASSRRGGQNYGYTF. The CDR3 DNA sequence: TGTGCCAGCAGCCGGAGGGGCGGACAAAACTATGGCTACACCTTC. Variable domain in full (rest from reference TRBV13 and TRBJ1-2): AAGVIQSPRHLIKEKRETATLKCYPIPRHDTVYWYQQGPGQDPQFLISFYEKMQSDKGSIPDRFSAQQFSDYHSELNMSSLELGDSALYFCASSRRGGQNYGYTFGSGTRLTVV.

V and J are TRBV6-5 and TRBJ1-1; TRBD1 might be the D (6 bases). The CDR3 consists of 14 residues. V dropped 0 bases and J dropped 5 bases, with 10 bases sitting between them. CDR1 and CDR2 from the germline V gene are MNHEY and SVGAGI. The CDR3 protein is CASSYSQGWTEAFF. CDR3 DNA sequence: TGTGCCAGCAGTTACTCCCAGGGGTGGACTGAAGCTTTCTTT.

The V gene is TRBV2, the J gene TRBJ1-6; D gene ambiguous. Germline V gene lookup returns CDR1 SNHLY and CDR2 FYNNEI. Deletions cut 10 bases from V and 8 bases from J, with 9 bases between. CDR3 length: 11 amino acids. The CDR3 DNA follows: TGTGCCACGGCCGGTGATTCACCCCTCCACTTT. Translation gives CATAGDSPLHF.

The chain combines TRBV6-6 with TRBJ1-2, with D possibly TRBD1 on 5 matching bases. The CDR3 runs to 12 residues. The germline V gene encodes CDR1 MNHNY and CDR2 SVGAGI (reference sequence). V lost 6 bases, J lost 4 bases, and 9 bases lay in between. The CDR3 DNA is TGTGCCAGCAGACCCCAGGGCTATGGCTACACCTTC. As protein: CASRPQGYGYTF.

The chain combines TRBV2 with TRBJ2-1; 12 bases are shared with TRBD2. This CDR3 is built from 15 residues. Germline trimming cut 7 bases from V and 8 bases from J; bases unmatched to any gene: 9. Germline V lookup: CDR1 SNHLY, CDR2 FYNNEI. The DNA of the CDR3 is TGTGCCAGCAAGGGTTTAAGACTAGCGGGGGATGAGCAGTTCTTC. This gives the protein CASKGLRLAGDEQFF.

The DNA of the CDR3 is TGCGCCAGCCAACCAGCGGGCATTGAAGCTTTCTTT. This translates into CASQPAGIEAFF. This rearrangement joins TRBV5-1 to TRBJ1-1; D is ambiguous. Trimming removed 7 bases at V and 7 bases at J, with 14 bases between. From germline, CDR1 is SGHRS and CDR2 YFSETQ. The CDR3 contains 12 residues.

J is TRBJ2-3 and V is TRBV19; maybe TRBD2 (5 bases). V lost 6 bases, J lost 4 bases, and 17 bases lay in between. This CDR3 is 15 amino acids long. Per the germline V gene, CDR1 is LNHDA and CDR2 is SQIVND (reference sequence). CDR3 amino acids: CASSRRMAPADTQYF. CDR3 DNA: TGTGCCAGTAGCCGGAGGATGGCGCCCGCAGATACGCAGTATTTT.

The chain couples TRBV5-1 to TRBJ1-2; D perhaps matches TRBD1 (5 bases). There are 13 residues in the CDR3. From germline, CDR1 is SGHRS and CDR2 YFSETQ. V lost 6 bases and J 6 bases, leaving 15 bases between the germline ends. CDR3 amino acids: CASKQTGRDGYTF. DNA of the CDR3: TGCGCCAGCAAACAAACCGGCAGGGATGGCTACACCTTC.

The V and J genes are TRBV6-1 and TRBJ1-1; 10 bases line up with TRBD1. The germline V gene has CDR1 MNHNS and CDR2 SASEGT. The CDR3 is 14 amino acids. V lost 6 bases and J lost 10; bases outside the gene matches: 11. CDR3 DNA: TGTGCCAGCAGGGACAGGGGGTTTCCTGCTATAGCTTTCTTT. This sequence encodes CASRDRGFPAIAFF.

The CDR3 bases are TGCGCCAGCAGTGGGAGCACAGATACGCAGTATTTT. Its protein is CASSGSTDTQYF. This chain connects TRBV10-2 to TRBJ2-3, with D unclear. The CDR3 length is 12 residues. Germline lookup yields CDR1 WSHSY and CDR2 SAAADI. V shed 4 bases and J shed 0 bases, with 2 bases lying between them.

This clone is a singleton in its sample. The chain uses TRBV5-4 and TRBJ2-3, with a weak D call TRBD1 (6 bases). V lost 2 bases and J lost 2, with 15 bases in between. The CDR3 spans 16 residues. Germline V gene sequence: CDR1 SGHNT, CDR2 YYREEE (reference sequence). This CDR3 reads CASSLPGQNPTDTQYF. Here the CDR3 DNA reads TGTGCCAGCAGCTTACCCGGACAGAATCCCACAGATACGCAGTATTTT.

This sequence joins TRBV14 and TRBJ1-3; D call uncertain. Germline CDR1 is SGHDN and CDR2 is FVKESK. V shed 4 bases and J shed 0 bases, with 10 bases lying between them. The CDR3 is 15 amino acids. Here the CDR3 DNA reads TGTGCCAGCAGCCCCCTCGGAAGCTCTGGAAACACCATATATTTT. It specifies CASSPLGSSGNTIYF.

V and J are TRBV2 and TRBJ1-5, with a possible D match to TRBD1 (6 bases). CDR3 size: 20 residues. Germline CDR1 and CDR2: SNHLY and FYNNEI. Trimming pared 7 bases from V and 4 bases from J, leaving 32 bases between. In DNA form, the CDR3 reads TGTGCCAGCACCCCTTGGAGGCCGGGACACGGGCAGGTATGGAATCAGCCCCAGCATTTT. As protein: CASTPWRPGHGQVWNQPQHF.

The chain joins TRBV19 to TRBJ2-6, with 8 bases identical to TRBD2. V dropped 6 bases and J dropped 0; count of bases not matched to a gene: 7. The CDR3 sequence is 17 residues long. Looked up from germline, CDR1 is LNHDA and CDR2 is SQIVND (reference sequence). The CDR3 reads CASSRLAQSSGANVLTF. CDR3 sequence (DNA): TGTGCCAGTAGCCGACTAGCGCAAAGCTCTGGGGCCAACGTCCTGACTTTC.

The rearrangement links TRBV5-1 to TRBJ2-1; a weak D match, TRBD2 (6 bases). Per germline, CDR1 SGHRS and CDR2 YFSETQ. Deletions cut 7 bases from V and 5 bases from J, with 10 bases between. This CDR3 is 12 amino acids long. CDR3 amino acids: CASPRGNNEQFF. In nucleotides, the CDR3 is TGCGCCAGCCCACGGGGGAACAATGAGCAGTTCTTC.

The chain uses TRBV5-1 and TRBJ2-1; TRBD1 matches 8 bases. This CDR3 has 16 amino acids. Germline V lookup: CDR1 SGHRS, CDR2 YFSETQ. J lost 3 bases, V lost 0 bases, and 5 bases had no gene match. CDR3 in amino acids: CASSLARTGHYNEQFF. CDR3 DNA sequence: TGCGCCAGCAGCTTGGCTAGGACAGGGCACTACAATGAGCAGTTCTTC.

The V call is TRBV11-2, the J call TRBJ2-7; D gene ambiguous. Germline V CDR1 and CDR2: SGHAT, FQNNGV. V shed 1 base and J shed 9 bases, with 10 bases lying between them. CDR3 length equals 12 residues. DNA for the CDR3: TGTGCCAGCAGCTTAGGACGAACGTGGCAGTACGTC. Translated, it gives CASSLGRTWQYV.

The J gene is TRBJ1-5, the V gene TRBV5-1, with D unclear. Trimming cost V 4 bases and J 5 bases, with 13 bases left between them. Germline lookup yields CDR1 SGHRS and CDR2 YFSETQ. The CDR3 length is 14 residues. The chain's CDR3 is CASSPTPGDQPQHF. The CDR3 coding sequence is TGCGCCAGCAGCCCAACCCCAGGAGATCAGCCCCAGCATTTT.

In nucleotides, the CDR3 is TGTGCCAGCAGCTTAGGCGGCCTCTGGGGGCAGTACGTC. This gives the protein CASSLGGLWGQYV. V is TRBV7-6 and J is TRBJ2-7; D unclear. This CDR3 has 13 residues. Deletions cut 1 base from V and 9 bases from J, with 13 bases between. CDR1 is SGHVS and CDR2 is FNYEAQ in the germline V gene.

The V gene is TRBV6-5, the J gene TRBJ1-6, with 8 bases identical to TRBD1. Germline V lookup: CDR1 MNHEY, CDR2 SVGAGI. The length of the CDR3 is 14 residues. Trimming cost V 9 bases and J 10 bases; bases outside gene matches: 11. The CDR3 region is CASSRTGTSSPLHF. As DNA, the CDR3 is TGTGCCAGTTCCCGGACAGGGACGTCCTCACCCCTCCACTTT.

This rearrangement joins TRBV20-1 to TRBJ1-1, with unresolved D. The germline CDR1 and CDR2 sequences are DFQATT and SNEGSKA (reference sequence). The CDR3 runs to 11 residues. The CDR3 protein is CSCRSYTEAFF. DNA of the CDR3: TGCAGCTGCAGGAGTTACACTGAAGCTTTCTTT.

The chain carries TRBV18 and TRBJ1-1; D is undetermined. Trimming pared 3 bases from V and 2 bases from J, leaving 13 bases between. Germline V gives CDR1 KGHSH, CDR2 LQKENI. This CDR3 contains 15 residues. CDR3 sequence: CASSPPGAANTEAFF. CDR3 nucleotide sequence: TGTGCCAGCTCACCGCCGGGTGCAGCTAACACTGAAGCTTTCTTT.

This clone is labeled as medium-sized (0.01 to 0.1%). V and J are TRBV5-4 and TRBJ1-3, with 10 positions matching TRBD1. The V gene's germline CDR1 is SGHNT and CDR2 YYREEE (reference sequence). V lost 4 bases to trimming and J lost 6 bases; unmatched junction nucleotides: 4. This CDR3 is 14 amino acids long. The CDR3, as DNA: TGTGCCAGCAGCGTGGACAGGGGGGCAAACACCATATATTTT. It yields the protein CASSVDRGANTIYF.